The clone carrying this T cell receptor beta chain came up a few times. Its target is unknown. This specimen comes from a study of blood T cells in healthy people across ages. Every donor provided roughly 10 milliliters of peripheral blood. At least 6 micrograms of total RNA were extracted per sample. A second roughly 7 to 11 cycle PCR used barcoded and J-beta primers. MiXCR, applied by TCRdb to the 5' RACE reads, yields one record per CDR3 protein. The data contain roughly 800,000 distinct CDR3 sequences, roughly 26% of them singletons. The study, taken as a whole, reports: Shifts in expanded clonotypes may have been confounded by donor CMV status, which was unknown.

Separately, the same data were catalogued under a study of T cells of mothers and their children.

The receptor was isolated from a boy aged 5-17 years in good health. Specimen: blood.

The CDR3 coding sequence is TGCAGTGCTAGAGATCTTTTAGGAGAGGGGCTGTTTTTT. Encoded protein: CSARDLLGEGLFF. The V and J genes are TRBV20-1 and TRBJ2-2; TRBD2 is a possible D gene (5 bases). The V gene lost 0 bases and the J gene lost 13 bases, with 15 bases spanning the gap. The CDR3 covers 13 residues. Germline-derived CDR1 and CDR2 are DFQATT and SNEGSKA (reference sequence).